The source of this T cell receptor (beta chain) is a study of cytomegalovirus exposure and HLA in healthy donors. The study ran its PCR with 60 Vbeta and 13 Jbeta primers. Data came from immunoSEQ multiplex PCR; TCRdb stores just in-frame clones and leaves some out. Of approximately 89,000 clones listed, less than 65% are singletons. The germline V gene has CDR1 ENHRY and CDR2 SYGVKD. Trimming took 5 bases from V and 7 from J, leaving 12 bases between them. CDR3 size: 13 residues. The sequence was obtained from a woman aged 30 to 39 in good health and CMV-seropositive. Material: PBMCs. This chain links TRBV10-3 with TRBJ2-1, with D tentatively TRBD2 (5 bases). This CDR3 reads CAISIPGSNEQFF. As DNA, the CDR3 is TGTGCCATCAGTATCCCTGGGAGTAATGAGCAGTTCTTC.